The clone carrying this T cell receptor beta chain was recorded many times. Its antigen is currently unknown. V lost 6 bases, J lost 2 bases, and 10 bases stayed unmatched. The CDR3 consists of 17 residues. These data belong to a study of molecular identifiers for immune sequencing clone quantification. Points from the study as a whole: In naive cells, under 1% of molecules belonged to clones above 20 RNA copies, against over 97% in effector cells.

TCRdb ran MiXCR on the PCR reads and lists one entry per CDR3 protein. The table lists 550,000 to 750,000 distinct CDR3 sequences, just under 20% of them singletons. V is TRBV12-3 or TRBV12-4 and J is TRBJ2-3; 11 nucleotides line up with TRBD2. Sequenced input: naive CD8+ T cells from blood, with Jurkat cell RNA spiked in. Subset here: FACS-sorted CD8+CD4-CCR7+CD45RA+ naive T cells. The receptor comes from a human donor in good health. Some libraries in this study had Jurkat cell RNA spiked in. The chain's CDR3 is CASRPILAGESTDTQYF. CDR3 in DNA: TGTGCCAGCAGACCAATACTAGCGGGAGAATCCACAGATACGCAGTATTTT.